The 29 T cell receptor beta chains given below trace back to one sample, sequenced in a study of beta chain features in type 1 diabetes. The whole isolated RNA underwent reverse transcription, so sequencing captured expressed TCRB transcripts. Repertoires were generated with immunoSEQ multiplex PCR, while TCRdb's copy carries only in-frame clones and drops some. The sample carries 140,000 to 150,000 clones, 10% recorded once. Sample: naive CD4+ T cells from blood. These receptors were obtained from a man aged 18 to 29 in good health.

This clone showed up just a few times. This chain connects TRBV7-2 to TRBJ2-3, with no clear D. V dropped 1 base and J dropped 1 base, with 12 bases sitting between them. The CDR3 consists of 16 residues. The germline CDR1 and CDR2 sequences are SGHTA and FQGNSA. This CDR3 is CASSLEETSRTDTQYF. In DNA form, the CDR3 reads TGTGCCAGCAGCTTAGAGGAGACCTCCCGCACAGATACGCAGTATTTT. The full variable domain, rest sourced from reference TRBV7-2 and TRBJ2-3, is GAGVSQSPSNKVTEKGKDVELRCDPISGHTALYWYRQSLGQGLEFLIYFQGNSAPDKSGLPSDRFSAERTGGSVSTLTIQRTQQEDSAVYLCASSLEETSRTDTQYFGPGTRLTVL.

The CDR3, as DNA: TGTGCCAGCAGCTTAGTATCGGCGGGGTATCAGACCCAGTACTTC. Its protein product is CASSLVSAGYQTQYF. The chain is built from TRBV11-2 and TRBJ2-5; maybe TRBD2 (6 bases). Germline CDR1 is SGHAT and CDR2 is FQNNGV. The CDR3 has 15 amino acids. Trimming took 1 base from V and 6 from J, leaving 15 bases between them.

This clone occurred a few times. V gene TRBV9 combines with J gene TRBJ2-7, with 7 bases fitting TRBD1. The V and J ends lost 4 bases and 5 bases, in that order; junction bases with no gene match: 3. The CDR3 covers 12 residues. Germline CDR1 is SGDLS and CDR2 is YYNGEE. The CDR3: CASSPTGDEQYF. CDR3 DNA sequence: TGTGCCAGCAGCCCCACAGGGGACGAGCAGTACTTC.

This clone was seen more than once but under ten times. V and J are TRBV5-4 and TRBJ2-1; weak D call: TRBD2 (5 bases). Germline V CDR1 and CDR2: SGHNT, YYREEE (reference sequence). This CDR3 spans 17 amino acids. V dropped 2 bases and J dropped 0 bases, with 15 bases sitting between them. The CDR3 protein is CASSLDGISRSYNEQFF. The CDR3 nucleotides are TGTGCCAGCAGCTTAGACGGGATTTCCCGCTCCTACAATGAGCAGTTCTTC.

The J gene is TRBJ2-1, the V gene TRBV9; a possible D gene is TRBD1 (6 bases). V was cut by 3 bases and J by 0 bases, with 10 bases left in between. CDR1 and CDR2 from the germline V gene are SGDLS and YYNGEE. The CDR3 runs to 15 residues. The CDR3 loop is CASSAQGSSYNEQFF. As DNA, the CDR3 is TGTGCCAGCAGCGCGCAGGGGAGCTCCTACAATGAGCAGTTCTTC.

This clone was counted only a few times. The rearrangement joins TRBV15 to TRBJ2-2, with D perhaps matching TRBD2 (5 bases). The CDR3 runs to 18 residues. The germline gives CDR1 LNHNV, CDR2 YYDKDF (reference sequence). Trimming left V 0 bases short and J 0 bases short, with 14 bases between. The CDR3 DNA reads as TGTGCCACCAGCAGAGATCCAGGACTGTCAACGAACACCGGGGAGCTGTTTTTT. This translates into CATSRDPGLSTNTGELFF.

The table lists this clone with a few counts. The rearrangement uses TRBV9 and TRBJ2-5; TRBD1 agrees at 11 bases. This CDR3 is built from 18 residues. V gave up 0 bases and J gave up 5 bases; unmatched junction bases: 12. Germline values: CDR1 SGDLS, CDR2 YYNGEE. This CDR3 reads CASSVGHPGQGAYETQYF. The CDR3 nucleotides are TGTGCCAGCAGCGTAGGGCACCCCGGACAGGGGGCGTATGAGACCCAGTACTTC.

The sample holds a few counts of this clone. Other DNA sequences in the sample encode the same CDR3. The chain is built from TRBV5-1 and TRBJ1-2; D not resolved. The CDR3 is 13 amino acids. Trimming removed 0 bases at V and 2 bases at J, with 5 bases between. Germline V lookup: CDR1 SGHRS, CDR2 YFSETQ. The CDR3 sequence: CASSLAGNYGYTF. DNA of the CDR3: TGCGCCAGCAGCTTGGCCGGGAACTATGGCTACACCTTC.

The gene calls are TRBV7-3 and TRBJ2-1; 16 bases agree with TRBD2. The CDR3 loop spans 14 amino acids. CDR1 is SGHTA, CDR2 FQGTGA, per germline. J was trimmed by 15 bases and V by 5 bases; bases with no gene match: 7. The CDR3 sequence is CASSTGTSGGARFF. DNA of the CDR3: TGTGCCAGCAGCACCGGGACTAGCGGGGGGGCAAGGTTCTTC.

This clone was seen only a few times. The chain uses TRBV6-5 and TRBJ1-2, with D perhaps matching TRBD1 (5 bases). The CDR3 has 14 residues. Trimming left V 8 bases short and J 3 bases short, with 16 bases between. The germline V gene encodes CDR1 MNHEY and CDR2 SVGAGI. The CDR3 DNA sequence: TGTGCCAGCGGGGGAGGGCAGGCCTACTATGGCTACACCTTC. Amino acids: CASGGGQAYYGYTF.

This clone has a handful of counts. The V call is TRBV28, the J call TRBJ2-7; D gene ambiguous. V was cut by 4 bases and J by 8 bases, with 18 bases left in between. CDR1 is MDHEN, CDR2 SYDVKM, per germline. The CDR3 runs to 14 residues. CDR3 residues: CASSSHPPDLKQYF. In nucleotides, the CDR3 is TGTGCCAGCAGTTCTCACCCTCCAGACTTGAAGCAGTACTTC.

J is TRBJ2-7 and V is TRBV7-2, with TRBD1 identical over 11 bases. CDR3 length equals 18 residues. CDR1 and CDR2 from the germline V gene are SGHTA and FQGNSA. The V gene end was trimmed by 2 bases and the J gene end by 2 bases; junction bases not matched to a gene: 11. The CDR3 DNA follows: TGTGCCAGCAGCTTAAAGAAGGGACAGGGGGTTGTTACCTACGAGCAGTACTTC. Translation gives CASSLKKGQGVVTYEQYF.

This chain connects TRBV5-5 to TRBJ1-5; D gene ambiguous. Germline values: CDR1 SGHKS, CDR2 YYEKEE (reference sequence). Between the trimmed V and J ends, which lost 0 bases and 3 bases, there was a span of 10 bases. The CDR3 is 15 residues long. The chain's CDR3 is CASSLVFRNNQPQHF. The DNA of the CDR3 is TGTGCCAGCAGCTTGGTGTTCAGAAACAATCAGCCCCAGCATTTT. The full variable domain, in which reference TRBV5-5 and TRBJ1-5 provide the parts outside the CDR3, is DAGVTQSPTHLIKTRGQQVTLRCSPISGHKSVSWYQQVLGQGPQFIFQYYEKEERGRGNFPDRFSARQFPNYSSELNVNALLLGDSALYLCASSLVFRNNQPQHFGDGTRLSIL.

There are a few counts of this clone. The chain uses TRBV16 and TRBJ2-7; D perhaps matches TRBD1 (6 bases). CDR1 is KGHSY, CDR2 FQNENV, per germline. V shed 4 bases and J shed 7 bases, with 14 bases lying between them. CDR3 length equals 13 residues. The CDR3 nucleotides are TGTGCCAGCAGCCCCACCCGGGACAAAGAGCAGTACTTC. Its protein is CASSPTRDKEQYF.

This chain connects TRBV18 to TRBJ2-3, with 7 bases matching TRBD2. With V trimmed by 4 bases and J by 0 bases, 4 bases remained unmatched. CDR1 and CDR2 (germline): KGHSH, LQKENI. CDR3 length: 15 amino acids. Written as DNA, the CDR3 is TGTGCCAGCTCACAGAGTAGCGGGAGCACAGATACGCAGTATTTT. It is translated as CASSQSSGSTDTQYF.

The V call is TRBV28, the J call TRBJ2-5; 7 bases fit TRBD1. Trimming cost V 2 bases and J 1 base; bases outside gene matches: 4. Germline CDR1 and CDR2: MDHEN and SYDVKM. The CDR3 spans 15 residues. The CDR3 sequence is CASSLRGPLQETQYF. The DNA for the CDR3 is TGTGCCAGCAGTTTAAGGGGGCCGCTCCAAGAGACCCAGTACTTC.

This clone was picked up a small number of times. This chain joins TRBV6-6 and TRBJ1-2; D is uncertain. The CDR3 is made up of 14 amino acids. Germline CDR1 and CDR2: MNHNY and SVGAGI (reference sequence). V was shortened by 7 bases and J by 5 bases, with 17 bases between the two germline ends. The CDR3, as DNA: TGTGCCAGCACAACACCGACGGGTTTATATGGCTACACCTTC. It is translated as CASTTPTGLYGYTF.

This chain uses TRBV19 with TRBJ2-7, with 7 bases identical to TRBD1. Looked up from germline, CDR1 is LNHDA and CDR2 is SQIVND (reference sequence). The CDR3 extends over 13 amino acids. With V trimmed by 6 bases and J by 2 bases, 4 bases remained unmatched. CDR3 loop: CASRLTGAYEQYF. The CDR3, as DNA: TGTGCCAGTAGGTTAACAGGGGCCTACGAGCAGTACTTC.

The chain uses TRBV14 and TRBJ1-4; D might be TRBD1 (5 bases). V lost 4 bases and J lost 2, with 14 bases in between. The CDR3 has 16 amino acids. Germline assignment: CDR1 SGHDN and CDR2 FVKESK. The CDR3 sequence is CASSRFQGRTNEKLFF. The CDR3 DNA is TGTGCCAGCAGCCGTTTCCAGGGTCGGACTAATGAAAAACTGTTTTTT.

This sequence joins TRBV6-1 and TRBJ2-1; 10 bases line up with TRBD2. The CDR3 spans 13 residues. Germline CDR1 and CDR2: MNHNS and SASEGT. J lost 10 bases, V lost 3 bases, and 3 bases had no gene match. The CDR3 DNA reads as TGTGCCAGCAGTGATACTAGCGGGGAAGAGCAGTTCTTC. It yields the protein CASSDTSGEEQFF.

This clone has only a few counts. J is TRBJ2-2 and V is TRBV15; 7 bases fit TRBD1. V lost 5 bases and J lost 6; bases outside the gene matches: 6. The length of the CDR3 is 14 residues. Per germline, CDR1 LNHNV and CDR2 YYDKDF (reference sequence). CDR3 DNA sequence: TGTGCCACCAGCCTTATTACAGGGGCCGGGGAGCTGTTTTTT. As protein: CATSLITGAGELFF.

The CDR3 DNA reads TGCGCCAGCAGCTTGTCTGCGGGGGGGCCTACCGGGGAGCTGTTTTTT. The encoded protein is CASSLSAGGPTGELFF. The rearrangement joins TRBV5-1 to TRBJ2-2; 9 bases align to TRBD2. Germline values: CDR1 SGHRS, CDR2 YFSETQ. V lost 1 base, J lost 5 bases, and 6 bases stayed unmatched. This CDR3 region has 16 residues. The variable domain in full, completed from reference TRBV5-1 and TRBJ2-2, reads KAGVTQTPRYLIKTRGQQVTLSCSPISGHRSVSWYQQTPGQGLQFLFEYFSETQRNKGNFPGRFSGRQFSNSRSEMNVSTLELGDSALYLCASSLSAGGPTGELFFGEGSRLTVL.

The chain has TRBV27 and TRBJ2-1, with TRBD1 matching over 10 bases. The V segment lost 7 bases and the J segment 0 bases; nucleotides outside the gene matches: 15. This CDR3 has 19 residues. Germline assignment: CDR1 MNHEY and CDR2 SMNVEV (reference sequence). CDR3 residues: CASKPGTGANYSSYNEQFF. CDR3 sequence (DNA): TGTGCCAGCAAGCCGGGGACAGGGGCCAATTACAGCTCCTACAATGAGCAGTTCTTC.

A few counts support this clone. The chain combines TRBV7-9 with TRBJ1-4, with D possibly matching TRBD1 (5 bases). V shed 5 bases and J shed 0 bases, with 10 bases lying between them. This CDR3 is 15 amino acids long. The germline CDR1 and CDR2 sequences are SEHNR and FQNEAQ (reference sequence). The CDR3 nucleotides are TGTGCCAGCAGCGCCACGGGGGCAACTAATGAAAAACTGTTTTTT. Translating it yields CASSATGATNEKLFF. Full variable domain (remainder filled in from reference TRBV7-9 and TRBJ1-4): DTGVSQNPRHKITKRGQNVTFRCDPISEHNRLYWYRQTLGQGPEFLTYFQNEAQLEKSRLLSDRFSAERPKGSFSTLEIQRTEQGDSAMYLCASSATGATNEKLFFGSGTQLSVL.

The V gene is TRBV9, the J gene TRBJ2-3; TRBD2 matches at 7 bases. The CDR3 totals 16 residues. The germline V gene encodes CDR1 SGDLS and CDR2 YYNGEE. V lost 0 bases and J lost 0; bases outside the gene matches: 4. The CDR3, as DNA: TGTGCCAGCAGCGTAGGTGTGGGGGGGAGCACAGATACGCAGTATTTT. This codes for CASSVGVGGSTDTQYF.

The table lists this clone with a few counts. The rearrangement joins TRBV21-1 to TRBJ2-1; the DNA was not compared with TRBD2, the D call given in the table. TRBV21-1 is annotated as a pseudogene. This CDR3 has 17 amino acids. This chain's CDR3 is CASSKGDSGGHYNEQFF. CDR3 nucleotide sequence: TGTGCCAGCAGCAAAGGGGATAGCGGGGGGCACTACAATGAGCAGTTCTTC.

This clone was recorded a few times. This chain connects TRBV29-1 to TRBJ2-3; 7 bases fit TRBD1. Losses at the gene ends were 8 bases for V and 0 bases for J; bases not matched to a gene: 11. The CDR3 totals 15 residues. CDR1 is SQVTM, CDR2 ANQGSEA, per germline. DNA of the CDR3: TGCAGCATTAGCCTGGGGGACAGTAGCACAGATACGCAGTATTTT. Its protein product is CSISLGDSSTDTQYF.

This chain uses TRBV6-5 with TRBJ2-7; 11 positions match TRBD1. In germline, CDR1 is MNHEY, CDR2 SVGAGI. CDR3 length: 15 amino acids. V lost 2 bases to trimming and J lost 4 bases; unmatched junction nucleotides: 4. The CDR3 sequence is CASSYAGQGAYEQYF. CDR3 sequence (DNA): TGTGCCAGCAGTTACGCAGGACAGGGGGCGTACGAGCAGTACTTC.

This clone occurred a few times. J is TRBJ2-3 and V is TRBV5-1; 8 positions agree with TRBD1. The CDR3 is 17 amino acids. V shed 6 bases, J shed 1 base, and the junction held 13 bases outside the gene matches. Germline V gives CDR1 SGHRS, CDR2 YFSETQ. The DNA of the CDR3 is TGCGCCAGCACCAAACAGCCCGGACAGGGAGGCACAGATACGCAGTATTTT. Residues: CASTKQPGQGGTDTQYF.